Below, 17 T cell receptor beta chains from the same sample are listed, as sequenced in a study of cytomegalovirus exposure and HLA in healthy donors. Primers included in the PCR were 60 Vbeta and 13 Jbeta primers. Libraries were prepared by immunoSEQ multiplex PCR; TCRdb keeps only in-frame clonotypes and omits some of them. The repertoire consists of some 200,000 clones, with around 64% occurring once and the leading ten covering 2.6%. Source material: PBMCs. The receptors derive from a man aged 35-49 years in good health and CMV-seropositive.

The J gene is TRBJ1-6, the V gene TRBV2; no firm D call. Germline CDR1 and CDR2: SNHLY and FYNNEI. The CDR3 consists of 14 residues. V was shortened by 1 base and J by 14 bases, with 15 bases between the two germline ends. CDR3 amino acids: CASSEEGWELALHF. The DNA for the CDR3 is TGTGCCAGCAGTGAAGAAGGTTGGGAGCTGGCCCTCCACTTT.

The chain couples TRBV21-1 to TRBJ1-1; TRBD1 is taken as the D call from the table, unchecked against the DNA. TRBV21-1 is assigned pseudogene status. This CDR3 has 14 residues. The CDR3 spells CASSKIVAGTGAFF. DNA of the CDR3: TGTGCCAGCAGCAAAATAGTGGCAGGGACAGGAGCTTTCTTT.

The chain combines TRBV28 with TRBJ2-7; D may be TRBD2 (6 bases). Trimming took 6 bases from V and 0 from J, leaving 21 bases between them. CDR3 length: 17 residues. From germline, CDR1 is MDHEN and CDR2 SYDVKM. The CDR3 here is CASRSRSWGVSSYEQYF. The CDR3 DNA is TGTGCCAGCAGGTCCCGCTCCTGGGGGGTGTCCTCCTACGAGCAGTACTTC.

The genes are TRBV18 and TRBJ1-6; possible D gene TRBD1, 5 bases. This CDR3 region has 16 residues. Germline CDR1 is KGHSH and CDR2 is LQKENI. The V gene lost 3 bases and the J gene lost 8 bases, with 17 bases spanning the gap. CDR3 protein: CASSPSSRANDSPLHF. For the CDR3, the DNA is TGTGCCAGCTCACCGTCGTCCAGGGCTAATGATTCACCCCTCCACTTT.

In regard to this clone: At one end, the junction sequence differs from germline, possibly due to a read error. The chain carries TRBV7-9 and TRBJ1-1, with 7 bases that match TRBD1. From germline, CDR1 is SEHNR and CDR2 FQNEAQ (reference sequence). This CDR3 region has 12 residues. CDR3 residues: CASSFIGTEEHF. CDR3 bases: TGTGCCAGCAGCTTTATTGGGACAGAGGAACACTTT.

The CDR3 is CASSYTRQGRTDTQYF. The CDR3 nucleotides read TGTGCCAGCAGTTACACCCGACAGGGGAGAACAGATACGCAGTATTTT. The gene calls are TRBV6-5 and TRBJ2-3; 8 positions agree with TRBD1. In germline, CDR1 is MNHEY, CDR2 SVGAGI. This CDR3 spans 16 amino acids. J was trimmed by 3 bases and V by 2 bases; bases with no gene match: 7.

V and J are TRBV9 and TRBJ1-4, with 10 nucleotides matching TRBD1. Germline V CDR1 and CDR2: SGDLS, YYNGEE. The length of the CDR3 is 15 residues. V dropped 4 bases and J dropped 7; count of bases not matched to a gene: 7. The CDR3 DNA reads TGTGCCAGCAGCACCCGACAGGGGGCGGGTGAAAAACTGTTTTTT. Its protein is CASSTRQGAGEKLFF. Supplemented by reference TRBV9 and TRBJ1-4, the full variable domain reads DSGVTQTPKHLITATGQRVTLRCSPRSGDLSVYWYQQSLDQGLQFLIQYYNGEERAKGNILERFSAQQFPDLHSELNLSSLELGDSALYFCASSTRQGAGEKLFFGSGTQLSVL.

The chain recombines TRBV19 with TRBJ1-2; no definite D call. Germline lookup yields CDR1 LNHDA and CDR2 SQIVND (reference sequence). The V end was cut by 7 bases, the J end by 5 bases, with 14 bases between. CDR3 size: 13 residues. The CDR3 bases are TGTGCCAGTACCGGGGATTTCGGGTATGGCTACACCTTC. This encodes CASTGDFGYGYTF.

In this sample, this clone turned up a few times. The CDR3 reads CASSMQGSYEQYF. In DNA, the CDR3 is TGTGCCAGCAGCATGCAGGGATCCTACGAGCAGTACTTC. The chain links TRBV5-6 to TRBJ2-7; TRBD1 is a possible D gene (5 bases). V was cut by 4 bases and J by 1 base, with 9 bases left in between. The V gene's germline CDR1 is SGHDT and CDR2 YYEEEE. The CDR3 runs to 13 residues.

As concerns this clone: Relative to the germline gene, one junction end is altered; a read error may explain this. The chain employs TRBV6-5 and TRBJ2-5, with 8 nucleotides matching TRBD1. Germline assignment: CDR1 MNHEY and CDR2 SVGAGI. This CDR3 spans 14 amino acids. CDR3 in amino acids: CASSYSQGAEAQYF. DNA of the CDR3: TGTGCCAGCAGTTACTCCCAGGGGGCAGAGGCCCAGTACTTC.

The chain joins TRBV2 to TRBJ2-3; D is uncertain. The CDR3 is 13 residues long. V lost 7 bases and J 4 bases, leaving 12 bases between the germline ends. CDR1 SNHLY and CDR2 FYNNEI come from the germline V gene. CDR3 nucleotide sequence: TGTGCCAGCATTAGCCACGACCCAGATACGCAGTATTTT. This codes for CASISHDPDTQYF.

J is TRBJ2-1 and V is TRBV5-4, with TRBD1 matching 7 bases. The trim removed 2 bases at V and 4 bases at J, leaving 3 bases unmatched. CDR3 length: 14 amino acids. Germline lookup yields CDR1 SGHNT and CDR2 YYREEE (reference sequence). This chain's CDR3 is CASSFPGQYNEQFF. In DNA, the CDR3 is TGTGCCAGCAGCTTCCCGGGACAGTACAATGAGCAGTTCTTC. Supplemented by reference TRBV5-4 and TRBJ2-1, the full variable domain reads ETGVTQSPTHLIKTRGQQVTLRCSSQSGHNTVSWYQQALGQGPQFIFQYYREEENGRGNFPPRFSGLQFPNYSSELNVNALELDDSALYLCASSFPGQYNEQFFGPGTRLTVL.

The genes are TRBV5-6 and TRBJ2-4, with 9 bases aligning to TRBD1. Germline values: CDR1 SGHDT, CDR2 YYEEEE. The CDR3 length is 15 residues. V was clipped by 2 bases and J by 2 bases; unmatched bases: 2. DNA of the CDR3: TGTGCCAGCAGCTTTGGGACAGGGACCAAAAACATTCAGTACTTC. Translation: CASSFGTGTKNIQYF. The full variable domain, in which reference TRBV5-6 and TRBJ2-4 provide the parts outside the CDR3, is DAGVTQSPTHLIKTRGQQVTLRCSPKSGHDTVSWYQQALGQGPQFIFQYYEEEERQRGNFPDRFSGHQFPNYSSELNVNALLLGDSALYLCASSFGTGTKNIQYFGAGTRLSVL.

The V call is TRBV5-1, the J call TRBJ1-3; D might be TRBD1 (6 bases). Trimming removed 3 bases from V and 1 base from J, with 14 bases in between. Germline V CDR1 and CDR2: SGHRS, YFSETQ. CDR3 size: 16 residues. The CDR3 DNA is TGCGCCAGCAGCTCCGGCAGGGGTATGTCTGGAAACACCATATATTTT. As protein: CASSSGRGMSGNTIYF.

In its sample, this clone was seen once. The genes are TRBV5-1 and TRBJ2-3; D might be TRBD2 (6 bases). Germline CDR1 SGHRS, CDR2 YFSETQ. The germline V and J ends were trimmed by 1 base and 5 bases, with 8 bases remaining between them. The CDR3 loop spans 13 amino acids. CDR3 nucleotide sequence: TGCGCCAGCAGCTTGTTGGGGGGAGATACGCAGTATTTT. Protein sequence: CASSLLGGDTQYF.

V is TRBV5-1 and J is TRBJ1-1; D remains ambiguous. Germline CDR1 SGHRS, CDR2 YFSETQ. The CDR3 totals 16 residues. V lost 0 bases to trimming and J lost 4 bases, with 16 bases between them. The CDR3 here is CASSLAEGLAGTEAFF. The CDR3 region has the DNA TGCGCCAGCAGCTTGGCCGAGGGTTTGGCCGGCACTGAAGCTTTCTTT.

Regarding this clone: The same CDR3 also results from other DNA sequences found in this sample. J is TRBJ2-1 and V is TRBV6-5; D is unresolved. This CDR3 has 13 amino acids. V gave up 3 bases and J gave up 0 bases, with 3 bases separating them. CDR1 and CDR2 (germline): MNHEY, SVGAGI. The CDR3 loop reads CASSYSSYNEQFF. For the CDR3, the DNA is TGTGCCAGCAGTTATAGCTCCTACAATGAGCAGTTCTTC.